This TCR beta chain was documented in a study of blood T cell repertoires in COVID-19. About the research overall: Collection of acute and convalescent COVID-19 samples took place in the United States, Italy and Spain. The analysed material was cDNA or gDNA that came from T cells, B-cell-depleted T cells, or PBMCs.

Trimming left V 4 bases short and J 5 bases short, with 11 bases between. The CDR3 is 13 residues long. The germline V gene encodes CDR1 MGHRA and CDR2 YSYEKL. Repertoires were generated with immunoSEQ multiplex PCR, while TCRdb's copy carries only in-frame clones and drops some. Of roughly 66,000 clones in the sample, roughly 80% were seen once. Sequenced input: peripheral blood. The TCR comes from a woman in her sixties with acute or convalescent COVID-19. The chain is built from TRBV4-1 and TRBJ1-2; D gene unclear. The CDR3, as DNA: TGCGCCAGCAGCCCTGCTGACGGGTATGGCTACACCTTC. It encodes CASSPADGYGYTF.